This T cell receptor beta chain was retrieved from a study of regulatory T cells in long-lasting Graves disease. On the study more broadly: The term persistent Graves' disease signified upward of 5 years on antithyroid drugs with positive TSH receptor antibodies.

This clonotype was found many times. Construction of the TCR beta libraries employed iRepertoire HTBI primers in conjunction with Arm-PCR of CDR3 regions. In the original processing: Sample data revealed about 60 TRBV and roughly 13 TRBJ segments. From the multiplex PCR reads, TCRdb called clonotypes with MiXCR, one entry per CDR3 protein. These V and J calls rely on TCRdb rather than the paper's analysis. The sample includes 300,000 to 400,000 distinct CDR3 sequences, about 18% seen only once; the top ten take 25% to 35%. With V trimmed by 0 bases and J by 4 bases, 9 bases remained unmatched. Germline assignment: CDR1 MNHEY and CDR2 SVGAGI. The CDR3 is 18 residues long. Noted time point: persistent/refractory GD, antithyroid drugs over 5 years with positive TRAb. After RNA was extracted from PBMCs, the TCR library was made from it. Criteria from the American Thyroid Association guidelines were applied to diagnose Graves' disease.

Sequenced here: peripheral blood mononuclear cells (PBMCs), sampled when the disease was refractory, from a patient treated with antithyroid drugs. This receptor was obtained from a female donor with Graves disease. The chain couples TRBV6-5 to TRBJ2-2; 9 bases map to TRBD1. The CDR3 coding sequence is TGTGCCAGCAGTTACTCATTTTTGGACAGGGGACGCACCGGGGAGCTGTTTTTT. Protein: CASSYSFLDRGRTGELFF.